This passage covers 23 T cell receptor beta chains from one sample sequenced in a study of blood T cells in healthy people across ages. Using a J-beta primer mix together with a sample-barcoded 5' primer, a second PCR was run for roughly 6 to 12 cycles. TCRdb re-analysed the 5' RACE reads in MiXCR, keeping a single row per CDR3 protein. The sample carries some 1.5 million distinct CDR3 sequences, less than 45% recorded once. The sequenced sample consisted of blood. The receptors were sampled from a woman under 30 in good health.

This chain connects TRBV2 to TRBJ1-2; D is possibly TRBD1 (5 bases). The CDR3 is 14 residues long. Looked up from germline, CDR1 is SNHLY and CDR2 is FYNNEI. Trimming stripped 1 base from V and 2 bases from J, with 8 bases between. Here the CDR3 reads CASSEGGWNYGYTF. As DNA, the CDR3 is TGTGCCAGCAGTGAAGGGGGCTGGAACTATGGCTACACCTTC.

CDR3 nucleotides: TGCAGCCCAATCGGGGACCCGGACTACAATGAGCAGTTCTTC. Protein product: CSPIGDPDYNEQFF. The chain is built from TRBV20-1 and TRBJ2-1; D might be TRBD1 or TRBD2, each matching 5 bases. The V gene's germline CDR1 is DFQATT and CDR2 SNEGSKA (reference sequence). CDR3 size: 14 residues.

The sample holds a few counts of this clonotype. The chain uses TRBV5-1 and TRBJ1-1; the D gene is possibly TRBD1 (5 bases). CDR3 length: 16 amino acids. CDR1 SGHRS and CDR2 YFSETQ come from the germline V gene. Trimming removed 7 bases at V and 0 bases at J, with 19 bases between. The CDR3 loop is CASRPMEGLMNTEAFF. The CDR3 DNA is TGCGCCAGCCGTCCCATGGAGGGACTCATGAACACTGAAGCTTTCTTT.

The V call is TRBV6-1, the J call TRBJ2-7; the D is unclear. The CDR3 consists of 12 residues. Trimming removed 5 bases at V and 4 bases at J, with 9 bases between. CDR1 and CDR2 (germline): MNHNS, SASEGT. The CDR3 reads CASSYVQYEQYF. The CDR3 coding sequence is TGTGCCAGCAGTTACGTTCAATACGAGCAGTACTTC.

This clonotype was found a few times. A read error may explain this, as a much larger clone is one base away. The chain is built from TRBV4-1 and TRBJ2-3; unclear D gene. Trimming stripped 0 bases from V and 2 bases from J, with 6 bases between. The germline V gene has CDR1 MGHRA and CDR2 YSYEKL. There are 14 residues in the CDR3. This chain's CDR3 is CASSQDQNTDTQYF. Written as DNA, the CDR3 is TGCGCCAGCAGCCAAGATCAGAACACAGATACGCAGTATTTT.

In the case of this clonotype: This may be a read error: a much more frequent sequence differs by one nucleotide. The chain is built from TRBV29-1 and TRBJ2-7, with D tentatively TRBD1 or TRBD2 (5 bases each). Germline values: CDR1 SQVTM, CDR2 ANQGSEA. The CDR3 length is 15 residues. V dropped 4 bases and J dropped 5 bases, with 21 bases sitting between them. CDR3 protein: CSVGFQGRRIDEQYF. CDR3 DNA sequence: TGCAGCGTTGGCTTCCAGGGACGACGGATCGACGAGCAGTACTTC.

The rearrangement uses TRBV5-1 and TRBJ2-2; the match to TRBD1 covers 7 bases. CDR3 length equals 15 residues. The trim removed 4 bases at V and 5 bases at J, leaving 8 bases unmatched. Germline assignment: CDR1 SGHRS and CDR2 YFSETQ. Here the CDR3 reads CASSGRQGGTGELFF. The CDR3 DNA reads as TGCGCCAGCAGCGGACGACAGGGTGGGACCGGGGAGCTGTTTTTT.

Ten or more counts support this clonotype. The CDR3 nucleotides are TGTGCCAGCAGTTTGGACGGACTAGCAGCTGAGCAGTTCTTC. As protein: CASSLDGLAAEQFF. The rearrangement uses TRBV12-3 or TRBV12-4 and TRBJ2-1, with 8 bases lining up with TRBD2. The CDR3 loop spans 14 amino acids. V was clipped by 3 bases and J by 9 bases; unmatched bases: 7.

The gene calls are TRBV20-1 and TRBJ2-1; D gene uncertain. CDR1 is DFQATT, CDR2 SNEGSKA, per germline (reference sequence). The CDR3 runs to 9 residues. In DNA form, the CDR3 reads TGCAGCGCAGAAGATGAGCAGTTCTTC. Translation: CSAEDEQFF.

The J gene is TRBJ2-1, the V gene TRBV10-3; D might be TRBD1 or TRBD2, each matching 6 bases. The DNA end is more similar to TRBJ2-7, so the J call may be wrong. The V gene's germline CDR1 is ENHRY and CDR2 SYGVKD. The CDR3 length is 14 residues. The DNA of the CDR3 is TGTGCCATCTCTAGGGGGGCCGCCTACAATGAGCAGTACTTC. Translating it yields CAISRGAAYNEQYF.

CDR3 region: CSAKDRGEGYTF. In DNA form, the CDR3 reads TGCAGTGCTAAAGACAGGGGCGAAGGCTACACCTTC. The chain recombines TRBV20-1 with TRBJ1-2; 8 nucleotides match TRBD1. The CDR3 has 12 amino acids. The V and J ends lost 4 bases and 8 bases, in that order; junction bases with no gene match: 6. Germline V gene sequence: CDR1 DFQATT, CDR2 SNEGSKA (reference sequence).

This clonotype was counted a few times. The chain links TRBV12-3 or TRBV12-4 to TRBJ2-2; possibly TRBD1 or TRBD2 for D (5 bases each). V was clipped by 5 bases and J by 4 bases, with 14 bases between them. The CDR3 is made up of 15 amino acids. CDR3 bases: TGTGCCAGCAGTGGGACCCAAGGGTTCACCGGGGAGCTGTTTTTT. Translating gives CASSGTQGFTGELFF.

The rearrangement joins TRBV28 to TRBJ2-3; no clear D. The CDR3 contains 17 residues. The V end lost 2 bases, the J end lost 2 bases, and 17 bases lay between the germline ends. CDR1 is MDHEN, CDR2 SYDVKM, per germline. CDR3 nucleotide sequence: TGTGCCAGCAGTTTAAGGGTTCCCAATCCTACCACAGATACGCAGTATTTT. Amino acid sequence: CASSLRVPNPTTDTQYF.

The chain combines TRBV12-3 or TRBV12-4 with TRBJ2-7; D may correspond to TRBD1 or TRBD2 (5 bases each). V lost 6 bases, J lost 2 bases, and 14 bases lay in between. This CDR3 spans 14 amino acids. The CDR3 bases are TGTGCCAGCAGCCCTGGGGGAAACCCCTACGAGCAGTACTTC. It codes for CASSPGGNPYEQYF.

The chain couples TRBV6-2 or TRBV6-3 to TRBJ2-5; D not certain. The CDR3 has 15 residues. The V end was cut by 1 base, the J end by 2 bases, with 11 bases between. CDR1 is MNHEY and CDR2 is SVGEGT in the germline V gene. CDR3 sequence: CASSYWSAIQETQYF. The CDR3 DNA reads TGTGCCAGCAGTTACTGGAGCGCTATACAAGAGACCCAGTACTTC.

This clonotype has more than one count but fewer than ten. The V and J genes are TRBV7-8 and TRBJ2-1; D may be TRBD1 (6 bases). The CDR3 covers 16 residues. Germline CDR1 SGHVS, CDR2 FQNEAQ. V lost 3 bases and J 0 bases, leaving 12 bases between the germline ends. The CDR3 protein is CASSLQGQLSYNEQFF. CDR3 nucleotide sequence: TGTGCCAGCAGCTTGCAGGGGCAACTCTCCTACAATGAGCAGTTCTTC. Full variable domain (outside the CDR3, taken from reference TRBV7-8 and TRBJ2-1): GAGVSQSPRYKVAKRGQDVALRCDPISGHVSLFWYQQALGQGPEFLTYFQNEAQLDKSGLPSDRFFAERPEGSVSTLKIQRTQQEDSAVYLCASSLQGQLSYNEQFFGPGTRLTVL.

The CDR3: CSAIGQGDYGYTF. The CDR3 DNA follows: TGCAGTGCTATCGGACAGGGGGACTATGGCTACACCTTC. The V call is TRBV20-1, the J call TRBJ1-2; 10 bases fit TRBD1. CDR1 is DFQATT, CDR2 SNEGSKA, per germline (reference sequence). CDR3 length equals 13 residues. J was trimmed by 3 bases and V by 4 bases; bases with no gene match: 2.

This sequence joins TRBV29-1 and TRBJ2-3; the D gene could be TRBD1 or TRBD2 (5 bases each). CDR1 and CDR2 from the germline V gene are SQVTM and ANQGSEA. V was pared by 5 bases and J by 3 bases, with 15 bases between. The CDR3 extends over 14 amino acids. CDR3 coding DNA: TGCAGCGTTCATCCGGGGCTCGGGACAGATACGCAGTATTTT. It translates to CSVHPGLGTDTQYF.

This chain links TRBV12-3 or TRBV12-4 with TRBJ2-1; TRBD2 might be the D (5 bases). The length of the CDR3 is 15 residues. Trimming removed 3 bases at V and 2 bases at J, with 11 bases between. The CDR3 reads CASSFAGRTYNEQFF. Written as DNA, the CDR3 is TGTGCCAGCAGTTTTGCGGGTCGGACCTACAATGAGCAGTTCTTC.

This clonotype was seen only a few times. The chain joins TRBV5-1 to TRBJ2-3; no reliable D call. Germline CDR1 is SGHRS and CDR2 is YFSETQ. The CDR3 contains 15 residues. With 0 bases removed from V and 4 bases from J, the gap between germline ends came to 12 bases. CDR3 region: CASSLASARADTQYF. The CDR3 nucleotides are TGCGCCAGCAGCTTGGCCTCCGCCCGGGCAGATACGCAGTATTTT.

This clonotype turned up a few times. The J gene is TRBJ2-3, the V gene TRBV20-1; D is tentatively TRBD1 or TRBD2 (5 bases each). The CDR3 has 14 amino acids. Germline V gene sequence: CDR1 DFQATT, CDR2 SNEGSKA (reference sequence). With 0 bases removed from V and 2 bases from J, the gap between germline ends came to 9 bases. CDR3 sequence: CSARDRGLTDTQYF. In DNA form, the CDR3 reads TGCAGTGCTAGAGATCGGGGCCTCACAGATACGCAGTATTTT.

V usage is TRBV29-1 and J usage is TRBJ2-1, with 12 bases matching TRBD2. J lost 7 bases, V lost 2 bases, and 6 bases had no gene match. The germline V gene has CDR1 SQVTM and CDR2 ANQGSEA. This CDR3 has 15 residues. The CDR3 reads CSVETSGRPGNEQFF. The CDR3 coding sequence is TGCAGCGTTGAAACTAGCGGGAGGCCGGGGAATGAGCAGTTCTTC.

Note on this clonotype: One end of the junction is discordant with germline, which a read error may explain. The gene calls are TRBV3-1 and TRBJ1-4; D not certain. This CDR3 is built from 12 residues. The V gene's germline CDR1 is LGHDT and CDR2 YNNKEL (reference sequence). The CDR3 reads CASSPSNERLFF. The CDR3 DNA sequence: TGTGCCAGCAGCCCAAGCAATGAAAGACTGTTTTTT. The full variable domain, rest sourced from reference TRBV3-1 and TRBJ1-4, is DTAVSQTPKYLVTQMGNDKSIKCEQNLGHDTMYWYKQDSKKFLKIMFSYNNKELIINETVPNRFSPKSPDKAHLNLHINSLELGDSAVYFCASSPSNERLFFGSGTQLSVL.